These T cell receptor beta chains were read from a single sample in a study of T cells in Graves' hyperthyroidism and ophthalmopathy. TCRdb passed the multiplex PCR reads through MiXCR, listing each CDR3 protein once. The sample carries some 360,000 distinct CDR3 sequences, around 18% recorded once. Sequencing input: blood. These receptors all stem from a woman between 35 and 50 years old with Graves' ophthalmopathy. The CDR3 runs from the conserved cysteine through the conserved F or W. A D gene is named only where the DNA matches it firmly. Clone size is stated in some rows and not others, as once, few, many or a class when expanded.

CDR3: CASIQLNTEAFF
D: -
size: many
V: TRBV2

CDR3: CASSFSGSRGTEAFF
D: -
size: many
V: TRBV7-2

CDR3: CASSDWRVTYEQYF
D: -
size: many
V: TRBV5-6

CDR3: CSASTGRGLREQYF
D: TRBD1
size: many
V: TRBV20-1

CDR3: CASSWVGNYGYTF
D: -
size: -
V: TRBV6-5

CDR3: CASSRDRVPGNTIYF
D: TRBD1
size: many
V: TRBV7-2

CDR3: CASSQSGGAETQYF
D: TRBD1
size: many
V: TRBV4-1

CDR3: CASSLGGEYGYTF
D: -
size: many
V: TRBV28

CDR3: CASSDPGVGRYEQYF
D: -
size: many
V: TRBV25-1

CDR3: CASSLQQGETRYF
D: TRBD1
size: few
V: TRBV5-1

CDR3: CASSLIRGGETQYF
D: -
size: many
V: TRBV7-2

CDR3: CASSLLLRQGLNSGNTIYF
D: TRBD1
size: many
V: TRBV12-3/TRBV12-4

CDR3: CASSLSPRYGYTF
D: -
size: -
V: TRBV7-2

CDR3: CASSLFGAGQPQHF
D: -
size: many
V: TRBV27

CDR3: CASSISPGDSNQPQHF
D: -
size: many
V: TRBV19

CDR3: CSVPGQGAAYEQYF
D: TRBD1
size: many
V: TRBV20-1

CDR3: CASRFRGQVGETQYF
D: TRBD1
size: -
V: TRBV6-1

CDR3: CASSSRLGSNQPQHF
D: -
size: many
V: TRBV7-8

CDR3: CASSLDRGSGAFF
D: TRBD1
size: many
V: TRBV12-3/TRBV12-4

CDR3: CASSIGQGRDTEAFF
D: TRBD1
size: many
V: TRBV7-2